The present T cell receptor beta chain was sequenced within a study of neurological immune-mediated disorders. There are a few counts of this clonotype. Its antigen is not identified. A junction boundary mismatches the germline segment, possibly from a read error. The CDR3 has 17 amino acids. Germline V gene lookup returns CDR1 SSHAT and CDR2 FNYEAQ (reference sequence). Study conclusions and caveats: The phylogenetic placement of 18 of 34 multiple sclerosis patients' repertoires in one related-CDR3 cluster constitutes a possible signature. Across subjects, expanded clones had no CDR3 amino acid sequences in common, pointing to private repertoires in all groups.

The cDNA came from 5'RACE, which used 10-nucleotide random UMIs. TCRdb re-called the 5' RACE reads with MiXCR, one entry per CDR3 protein. The table shows 15,000 to 20,000 distinct CDR3 sequences, with about 2.6% occurring only once. Sequenced material: PBMCs. This receptor was identified in a woman aged 18-29 years with multiple sclerosis. V gene TRBV7-7 combines with J gene TRBJ2-2; D ambiguous. Written as DNA, the CDR3 is TGTGCTAGCAGCTCATTTCCGGGCACCGCGAACACCGGGGAGCTGTTTTTT. It codes for CASSSFPGTANTGELFF.